One sample yielded the 17 T cell receptor beta chains listed below, sequenced in a study of cytomegalovirus exposure and HLA in healthy donors. The PCR made use of 60 Vbeta and 13 Jbeta primers. Libraries were prepared by immunoSEQ multiplex PCR; TCRdb keeps only in-frame clonotypes and omits some of them. Counted here are around 130,000 clones, around 81% occurring once; the ten biggest clones make up 2% to 2.5%. Source material: PBMCs. The receptors originated from a woman aged 35 to 49 in good health and CMV-seronegative.

The chain joins TRBV18 to TRBJ1-1; D is uncertain. The CDR3 covers 14 residues. V gave up 3 bases and J gave up 0 bases, with 8 bases separating them. Germline V lookup: CDR1 KGHSH, CDR2 LQKENI. Written as DNA, the CDR3 is TGTGCCAGCTCACCTGGGGAGATGAACACTGAAGCTTTCTTT. Encoded protein: CASSPGEMNTEAFF.

This chain joins TRBV9 and TRBJ2-3, with 7 bases aligning to TRBD1. Germline lookup yields CDR1 SGDLS and CDR2 YYNGEE. CDR3 length: 14 amino acids. V shed 2 bases and J 2 bases; nucleotides not matched to a gene: 2. The CDR3 here is CASSVGQATDTQYF. CDR3 coding DNA: TGTGCCAGCAGCGTTGGACAGGCCACAGATACGCAGTATTTT.

This chain uses TRBV30 with TRBJ2-3; D possibly corresponds to TRBD2 (6 bases). Germline CDR1 reads GTSNPN; CDR2 reads SVGIG (reference sequence). The CDR3 runs to 18 residues. Trimming stripped 5 bases from V and 5 bases from J, with 29 bases between. The CDR3 here is CAWYPGRLARYRGDTQYF. The CDR3 DNA follows: TGTGCCTGGTACCCCGGTCGCCTAGCGCGGTATCGGGGAGATACGCAGTATTTT.

This chain links TRBV28 with TRBJ1-1; 8 bases fit TRBD1. The CDR3 is made up of 17 amino acids. From germline, CDR1 is MDHEN and CDR2 SYDVKM. With V trimmed by 6 bases and J by 3 bases, 15 bases remained unmatched. Here the CDR3 reads CASRGQGSKGRDTEAFF. In DNA form, the CDR3 reads TGTGCCAGCAGAGGACAGGGCTCTAAGGGTAGGGACACTGAAGCTTTCTTT.

V is TRBV4-1 and J is TRBJ2-4, with 8 positions matching TRBD2. The germline V gene encodes CDR1 MGHRA and CDR2 YSYEKL. The CDR3 is made up of 19 amino acids. Trimming cost V 4 bases and J 6 bases; bases outside gene matches: 20. Written as DNA, the CDR3 is TGCGCCAGCAGCCCTTTGATAGTTAGCGGGGTAGACAGTGGAAACATTCAGTACTTC. This translates into CASSPLIVSGVDSGNIQYF.

The J gene is TRBJ1-4, the V gene TRBV4-3, with 7 bases matching TRBD1. The germline gives CDR1 LGHNA, CDR2 YSLEER. The trim removed 2 bases at V and 5 bases at J, leaving 11 bases unmatched. The length of the CDR3 is 17 residues. CDR3 nucleotide sequence: TGCGCCAGCAGCCAAAATCGCCCCAGGGGGTCGAATGAAAAACTGTTTTTT. It is translated as CASSQNRPRGSNEKLFF.

This clone was seen a single time. V and J are TRBV5-1 and TRBJ2-1; D possibly corresponds to TRBD2 (7 bases). Germline-derived CDR1 and CDR2 are SGHRS and YFSETQ. V was trimmed by 0 bases and J by 8 bases, leaving 18 bases between them. The CDR3 extends over 16 amino acids. The CDR3 protein is CASSLELGGGIDEQFF. The CDR3 nucleotides are TGCGCCAGCAGCTTGGAATTAGGCGGGGGCATTGATGAGCAGTTCTTC.

This sequence joins TRBV7-9 and TRBJ2-1; 15 bases agree with TRBD2. This CDR3 has 18 amino acids. Germline CDR1 SEHNR, CDR2 FQNEAQ (reference sequence). J gave up 4 bases and V 2 bases, and 6 bases lay outside the gene matches. CDR3 sequence (DNA): TGTGCCAGCAGCTTATCGGGACTAGCGGGGGGCGCTTACAATGAGCAGTTCTTC. It yields the protein CASSLSGLAGGAYNEQFF.

This clone has just one count. This chain connects TRBV5-6 to TRBJ1-2; a possible D gene is TRBD1 (5 bases). The V end lost 0 bases, the J end lost 8 bases, and 14 bases lay between the germline ends. This CDR3 has 14 residues. Looked up from germline, CDR1 is SGHDT and CDR2 is YYEEEE. CDR3 sequence reads: CASSLAPGVKGYTF. Written as DNA, the CDR3 is TGTGCCAGCAGCTTGGCCCCGGGGGTTAAAGGCTACACCTTC.

This clone was picked up one time. V usage is TRBV7-9 and J usage is TRBJ1-2; TRBD1 agrees at 7 bases. CDR3 length: 15 residues. Trimming took 4 bases from V and 10 from J; bases not matched to a gene: 15. Germline V CDR1 and CDR2: SEHNR, FQNEAQ (reference sequence). The CDR3 DNA reads as TGTGCCAGCAGCTCCCCAGGGGGGATCCACGGATACTACACCTTC. It codes for CASSSPGGIHGYYTF.

The chain uses TRBV19 and TRBJ2-3; 10 bases match TRBD2. V lost 5 bases and J lost 2; bases outside the gene matches: 7. CDR3 size: 16 residues. Germline CDR1 is LNHDA and CDR2 is SQIVND (reference sequence). CDR3 nucleotide sequence: TGTGCCAGTAGTCCCCTTAGCGGGAGGACCACAGATACGCAGTATTTT. Translation gives CASSPLSGRTTDTQYF.

V gene TRBV7-3 combines with J gene TRBJ2-1, with 15 positions matching TRBD2. Germline lookup yields CDR1 SGHTA and CDR2 FQGTGA. CDR3 length equals 18 residues. V gave up 5 bases and J gave up 6 bases; unmatched junction bases: 11. In DNA, the CDR3 is TGTGCCAGCAGCATCAGGACTAGCGGGAGGGCCGGGGCCAATGAGCAGTTCTTC. Translation: CASSIRTSGRAGANEQFF.

This clone was recorded only once. The chain is built from TRBV7-9 and TRBJ2-7; possibly TRBD1 for D (6 bases). The CDR3 contains 15 residues. Germline assignment: CDR1 SEHNR and CDR2 FQNEAQ (reference sequence). V lost 1 base to trimming and J lost 3 bases, with 13 bases between them. The CDR3 nucleotides are TGTGCCAGCAGCTTAGTGAGGGACACCCACTACGAGCAGTACTTC. Translating gives CASSLVRDTHYEQYF.

The sample holds one count of this clone. The V call is TRBV9, the J call TRBJ1-1; 9 positions match TRBD1. The CDR3 has 15 residues. CDR1 is SGDLS, CDR2 YYNGEE, per germline. The V gene end was trimmed by 5 bases and the J gene end by 1 base; junction bases not matched to a gene: 6. CDR3 sequence: CASRATGGQNTEAFF. CDR3 DNA: TGTGCCAGCAGGGCAACAGGGGGCCAGAACACTGAAGCTTTCTTT.

This clone was picked up one time. The genes are TRBV2 and TRBJ2-7, with a possible D match to TRBD1 (6 bases). Germline V gene data show CDR1 as SNHLY and CDR2 as FYNNEI. The CDR3 length is 16 residues. Trimming stripped 6 bases from V and 3 bases from J, with 21 bases between. The CDR3 coding sequence is TGTGCCAGCAGCTCCCGGGACACCCCTGGGGGCTACGAGCAGTACTTC. It codes for CASSSRDTPGGYEQYF.

This sequence joins TRBV2 and TRBJ2-1; 10 bases are a match to TRBD1. The CDR3 totals 15 residues. Unmatched junction bases numbered 11, after V lost 6 bases and J lost 9 bases. Germline CDR1 reads SNHLY; CDR2 reads FYNNEI. The CDR3 spells CASSLDRGRYGEQFF. CDR3 in DNA: TGTGCCAGCAGCCTTGACAGGGGGCGTTACGGTGAGCAGTTCTTC.

The V and J genes are TRBV15 and TRBJ1-3, with 7 nucleotides matching TRBD1. The trim removed 3 bases at V and 0 bases at J, leaving 2 bases unmatched. The CDR3 loop spans 15 amino acids. Germline-derived CDR1 and CDR2 are LNHNV and YYDKDF (reference sequence). CDR3 loop: CATSRGQSSGNTIYF. CDR3 in DNA: TGTGCCACCAGCAGGGGACAGAGCTCTGGAAACACCATATATTTT.